The next 32 T cell receptor beta chains were all read from a single sample in a study of response to subunit inactivated influenza vaccine. In TCRdb, the RT-PCR reads were re-called with MiXCR into one record per CDR3 protein. The sample contains roughly 670,000 distinct CDR3 sequences, about 14% of which appear only once. The specimen comprised PBMCs from blood, sampled 14 to 15 days before vaccination. These receptors came from a man between 45 and 60 years old who received an inactivated influenza vaccine.

V usage is TRBV12-3 or TRBV12-4 and J usage is TRBJ2-1; 8 nucleotides line up with TRBD2. The CDR3 runs 14 residues. The ends lost 6 bases at V and 8 bases at J; junction bases unmatched: 9. The CDR3 bases are TGTGCCAGCAGACGGTACGGGGGGGCCGATGAGCAGTTCTTC. Its protein product is CASRRYGGADEQFF.

The chain is built from TRBV20-1 and TRBJ1-1, with a weak D call TRBD1 (5 bases). In germline, CDR1 is DFQATT, CDR2 SNEGSKA (reference sequence). The CDR3 has 14 residues. The ends were cut back, 1 base at V and 0 bases at J, with 9 bases in the middle. CDR3 nucleotide sequence: TGCAGTGCTAGAGTGGGGGACGTGAACACTGAAGCTTTCTTT. Protein product: CSARVGDVNTEAFF.

This clonotype appeared a few times. The J gene is TRBJ1-1, the V gene TRBV3-1; 8 positions match TRBD1. Germline V gene lookup returns CDR1 LGHDT and CDR2 YNNKEL (reference sequence). Losses at the gene ends were 3 bases for V and 4 bases for J; bases not matched to a gene: 4. This CDR3 is 14 amino acids long. The CDR3 DNA follows: TGTGCCAGCAGCCAGGCGACAGGGGCCACTGAAGCTTTCTTT. This encodes CASSQATGATEAFF.

The genes are TRBV15 and TRBJ1-5; TRBD1 might be the D (6 bases). This CDR3 has 16 amino acids. V dropped 3 bases and J dropped 0 bases, with 12 bases sitting between them. Germline CDR1 is LNHNV and CDR2 is YYDKDF (reference sequence). In DNA form, the CDR3 reads TGTGCCACCAGCAGTAAAGGACAGTATAGCAATCAGCCCCAGCATTTT. Translated, it gives CATSSKGQYSNQPQHF.

This clonotype showed up just a few times. V is TRBV20-1 and J is TRBJ2-7; 8 nucleotides agree with TRBD2. The CDR3 contains 16 residues. Trimming at V came to 1 base and at J to 3 bases, leaving 11 bases not matched to a gene. Germline V gives CDR1 DFQATT, CDR2 SNEGSKA (reference sequence). The CDR3 reads CSARASRGGRVYEQYF. CDR3 coding DNA: TGCAGTGCTAGAGCCTCCCGGGGGGGTCGGGTCTACGAGCAGTACTTC.

The chain employs TRBV7-9 and TRBJ2-7; D is unclear. The CDR3 runs to 12 residues. The germline gives CDR1 SEHNR, CDR2 FQNEAQ (reference sequence). V lost 5 bases and J lost 4, with 9 bases in between. The CDR3: CASSQYRYEQYF. DNA for the CDR3: TGTGCCAGCAGCCAGTATCGTTACGAGCAGTACTTC.

This clonotype has only a few counts. The V call is TRBV6-5, the J call TRBJ2-1; D is uncertain. This CDR3 has 17 residues. Trimming shortened V by 2 bases and J by 5 bases, and 19 bases separated the two germline ends. Germline loops: CDR1 MNHEY, CDR2 SVGAGI. DNA for the CDR3: TGTGCCAGCAGTTACCGGTCCAGTCCGTTAATAGACAATGAGCAGTTCTTC. Protein sequence: CASSYRSSPLIDNEQFF.

The chain employs TRBV12-3 or TRBV12-4 and TRBJ1-5, with D possibly being TRBD1 (6 bases). V was clipped by 5 bases and J by 6 bases, with 11 bases between them. The CDR3 spans 13 residues. CDR3 DNA sequence: TGTGCCAGCAGTCCACAGGGATTTCAGCCCCAGCATTTT. Amino acids: CASSPQGFQPQHF.

The chain joins TRBV5-6 to TRBJ2-4, with TRBD1 matching 7 bases. CDR1 and CDR2 (germline): SGHDT, YYEEEE. V shed 1 base, J shed 0 bases, and the junction held 4 bases outside the gene matches. CDR3 size: 16 residues. The CDR3 loop is CASSLNRGIAKNIQYF. DNA for the CDR3: TGTGCCAGCAGCTTGAACAGGGGTATAGCCAAAAACATTCAGTACTTC.

The rearrangement joins TRBV5-1 to TRBJ2-7; the match to TRBD2 covers 14 bases. Trimming cost V 4 bases and J 4 bases; bases outside gene matches: 16. Germline loops: CDR1 SGHRS, CDR2 YFSETQ. This CDR3 has 19 amino acids. The CDR3 sequence: CASSGGTSGSRPREYEQYF. CDR3 bases: TGCGCCAGCAGCGGAGGGACTAGCGGGAGTCGTCCTCGAGAATACGAGCAGTACTTC.

This chain uses TRBV4-2 with TRBJ2-1, with TRBD1 identical over 11 bases. Per the germline V gene, CDR1 is LGHNA and CDR2 is YNFKEQ. The CDR3 loop spans 21 amino acids. The ends lost 5 bases at V and 7 bases at J; junction bases unmatched: 25. The CDR3 spells CASSALVGQGGSGSGKNEQFF. The DNA of the CDR3 is TGTGCCAGCAGCGCACTCGTGGGACAGGGGGGTAGCGGGAGTGGTAAGAATGAGCAGTTCTTC.

The V and J genes are TRBV24-1 and TRBJ2-2; 9 bases match TRBD2. J was trimmed by 3 bases and V by 2 bases; bases with no gene match: 6. CDR3 length equals 17 residues. CDR1 and CDR2 (germline): KGHDR, SFDVKD. The CDR3 DNA is TGTGCCACCAGTGATTCCGGAGCGGGGGGTCACACCGGGGAGCTGTTTTTT. The encoded protein is CATSDSGAGGHTGELFF.

This clonotype was detected once. The gene calls are TRBV12-3 or TRBV12-4 and TRBJ2-7, with TRBD1 matching over 7 bases. Trimming at V came to 6 bases and at J to 4 bases, leaving 9 bases not matched to a gene. The CDR3 is 14 residues long. Here the CDR3 reads CASRLGTETYEQYF. The CDR3 nucleotides read TGTGCCAGCAGGCTCGGGACAGAAACATACGAGCAGTACTTC.

This clonotype was seen more than once but under ten times. The chain has TRBV29-1 and TRBJ2-2; the D gene is possibly TRBD1 (5 bases). There are 15 residues in the CDR3. V was trimmed by 6 bases and J by 2 bases, leaving 16 bases between them. Per the germline V gene, CDR1 is SQVTM and CDR2 is ANQGSEA. The chain's CDR3 is CSVPTSGINTGELFF. In DNA, the CDR3 is TGCAGCGTGCCCACTTCAGGGATCAACACCGGGGAGCTGTTTTTT.

The chain has TRBV2 and TRBJ2-7; D is undetermined. The germline V gene encodes CDR1 SNHLY and CDR2 FYNNEI. The germline V and J ends were trimmed by 7 bases and 0 bases, with 16 bases remaining between them. The CDR3 covers 15 residues. CDR3 coding DNA: TGTGCCAGCACTACTGGGGTCTTAAGCTCCTACGAGCAGTACTTC. Its protein is CASTTGVLSSYEQYF.

V is TRBV20-1 and J is TRBJ2-3, with 8 bases fitting TRBD2. This CDR3 has 15 residues. Trimming at V came to 3 bases and at J to 1 base, leaving 6 bases not matched to a gene. Germline V gives CDR1 DFQATT, CDR2 SNEGSKA (reference sequence). CDR3 DNA: TGCAGTGCTAGTGATGCCGGGAGGGGCACAGATACGCAGTATTTT. Translating it yields CSASDAGRGTDTQYF.

This chain joins TRBV20-1 and TRBJ1-5; D is ambiguous. Germline V gives CDR1 DFQATT, CDR2 SNEGSKA (reference sequence). This CDR3 has 17 residues. Deletions cut 0 bases from V and 0 bases from J, with 15 bases between. Written as DNA, the CDR3 is TGCAGTGCTAGAGATGCGACGGGAGCTTATAGCAATCAGCCCCAGCATTTT. Protein sequence: CSARDATGAYSNQPQHF.

CDR3: CASSLAGGRWTEAFF. The DNA for the CDR3 is TGTGCCAGCAGCCTTGCCGGGGGGCGTTGGACTGAAGCTTTCTTT. This chain connects TRBV5-6 to TRBJ1-1; D perhaps matches TRBD1 (6 bases). The CDR3 extends over 15 amino acids. V dropped 4 bases and J dropped 5 bases, with 18 bases sitting between them. Germline assignment: CDR1 SGHDT and CDR2 YYEEEE.

The chain combines TRBV5-1 with TRBJ2-7; TRBD1 aligns across 12 bases. V shed 3 bases, J shed 5 bases, and the junction held 3 bases outside the gene matches. The CDR3 spans 14 residues. Germline CDR1 reads SGHRS; CDR2 reads YFSETQ. For the CDR3, the DNA is TGCGCCAGCAGCTCCGGGACAGGGGGCAACGAGCAGTACTTC. Translating it yields CASSSGTGGNEQYF.

The CDR3 protein is CATSRDLDRLYEQYF. The CDR3 DNA reads as TGTGCCACCAGCAGAGATCTAGACAGGCTGTACGAGCAGTACTTC. V and J are TRBV15 and TRBJ2-7, with a tentative D call TRBD1 (6 bases). The CDR3 is made up of 15 amino acids. The germline V gene encodes CDR1 LNHNV and CDR2 YYDKDF (reference sequence). The ends were cut back, 0 bases at V and 4 bases at J, with 13 bases in the middle.

This clonotype was found a few times. This chain joins TRBV3-1 and TRBJ2-1; TRBD2 matches 16 bases. Germline values: CDR1 LGHDT, CDR2 YNNKEL (reference sequence). This CDR3 is 20 amino acids long. V lost 2 bases, J lost 0 bases, and 7 bases stayed unmatched. The CDR3 is CASSQRGLAGGSSSYNEQFF. CDR3 sequence (DNA): TGTGCCAGCAGCCAACGGGGACTAGCGGGAGGGTCGAGCTCCTACAATGAGCAGTTCTTC.

This clonotype was observed a handful of times. The chain combines TRBV24-1 with TRBJ1-3; the D is unclear. Germline V gene lookup returns CDR1 KGHDR and CDR2 SFDVKD. Between the trimmed V and J ends, which lost 5 bases and 0 bases, there was a span of 10 bases. CDR3 length equals 15 residues. CDR3 in amino acids: CATSGVGSSGNTIYF. CDR3 DNA: TGTGCCACCAGTGGAGTTGGGAGCTCTGGAAACACCATATATTTT.

This chain uses TRBV6-2 or TRBV6-3 with TRBJ1-1, with D unresolved. The CDR3 consists of 12 residues. V lost 6 bases and J 10 bases, leaving 15 bases between the germline ends. Germline values: CDR1 MNHEY, CDR2 SVGEGT. CDR3 DNA: TGTGCCAGCAGCTTTTTGGAGGGTTCAGCTTTCTTT. It specifies CASSFLEGSAFF.

In this sample, this clonotype turned up many times. CDR3 sequence (DNA): TGTGCCAGCAGTACAGGGGGATGGACCGGGACCCAGTACTTC. Protein sequence: CASSTGGWTGTQYF. The rearrangement uses TRBV27 and TRBJ2-5; the match to TRBD1 covers 8 bases. After removal of 5 bases from V and 7 bases from J, the junction contained 9 bases not matched to a gene. CDR1 is MNHEY, CDR2 SMNVEV, per germline (reference sequence). The CDR3 sequence is 14 residues long.

The chain joins TRBV5-1 to TRBJ2-5, with 7 bases fitting TRBD1. The CDR3 is 17 amino acids. CDR1 SGHRS and CDR2 YFSETQ come from the germline V gene. Trimming removed 3 bases from V and 4 bases from J; junction bases left unmatched: 15. The CDR3 sequence is CASSWKLTGQFGETQYF. The CDR3 DNA sequence: TGCGCCAGCAGCTGGAAACTGACGGGACAGTTTGGAGAGACCCAGTACTTC.

The chain couples TRBV4-3 to TRBJ2-1; D perhaps matches TRBD2 (6 bases). With 0 bases removed from V and 6 bases from J, the gap between germline ends came to 12 bases. The germline CDR1 and CDR2 sequences are LGHNA and YSLEER. The CDR3 has 15 residues. CDR3 amino acids: CASSQDRRTTNEQFF. CDR3 nucleotides: TGCGCCAGCAGCCAAGATCGAAGGACTACCAATGAGCAGTTCTTC.

This clonotype was counted only a few times. J is TRBJ1-1 and V is TRBV29-1; TRBD1 might be the D (6 bases). Germline-derived CDR1 and CDR2 are SQVTM and ANQGSEA. The CDR3 totals 12 residues. In DNA form, the CDR3 reads TGCAGAGCCGGGACATTCGACACTGAAGCTTTCTTT. This codes for CRAGTFDTEAFF.

The sample holds a few counts of this clonotype. The chain carries TRBV28 and TRBJ2-2; tentative D call: TRBD1 (5 bases). Trimming shortened V by 2 bases and J by 7 bases, and 14 bases separated the two germline ends. This CDR3 region has 15 residues. CDR1 and CDR2 from the germline V gene are MDHEN and SYDVKM. The CDR3 region is CASSLSNSQGGELFF. In nucleotides, the CDR3 is TGTGCCAGCAGTTTAAGTAACTCGCAGGGCGGGGAGCTGTTTTTT.

The table lists this clonotype with a few counts. The V and J genes are TRBV5-1 and TRBJ2-5; maybe TRBD1 (6 bases). Trimming left V 0 bases short and J 4 bases short, with 13 bases between. CDR1 is SGHRS and CDR2 is YFSETQ in the germline V gene. This CDR3 contains 15 residues. CDR3 sequence reads: CASSLGTGQTETQYF. The DNA of the CDR3 is TGCGCCAGCAGCTTGGGAACGGGACAAACAGAGACCCAGTACTTC.

The CDR3 nucleotides read TGCAGTGCTCCGGCTCGTGCTAGCGGGAGAGGAGATACGCAGTATTTT. Amino acids: CSAPARASGRGDTQYF. The chain has TRBV20-1 and TRBJ2-3; TRBD2 aligns across 10 bases. Germline loops: CDR1 DFQATT, CDR2 SNEGSKA (reference sequence). The J segment lost 5 bases and the V segment lost 5 bases, leaving 13 bases of the junction unmatched. CDR3 length equals 16 residues.

The chain uses TRBV11-2 and TRBJ2-7; D is possibly TRBD2 (6 bases). This CDR3 comprises 16 residues. Between the trimmed V and J ends, which lost 5 bases and 3 bases, there was a span of 20 bases. The V gene's germline CDR1 is SGHAT and CDR2 FQNNGV. The CDR3 region is CASSPTLGRRNYEQYF. The CDR3 DNA sequence: TGTGCCAGCAGCCCCACACTCGGGAGACGGAACTACGAGCAGTACTTC.

The sample holds a few counts of this clonotype. The V and J genes are TRBV2 and TRBJ2-1, with 9 nucleotides matching TRBD2. Germline V CDR1 and CDR2: SNHLY, FYNNEI. The CDR3 sequence is 15 residues long. The V gene end was trimmed by 2 bases and the J gene end by 4 bases; junction bases not matched to a gene: 3. CDR3 nucleotides: TGTGCCAGCAGTGAAATGGCGGGGGGGTACAATGAGCAGTTCTTC. It codes for CASSEMAGGYNEQFF.